This section outlines one TCR beta chain sequence together with its context. Germline CDR1 reads LGHDT; CDR2 reads YNNKEL (reference sequence). The CDR3 sequence is 16 residues long. Germline trimming cut 3 bases from V and 4 bases from J; bases unmatched to any gene: 8. This sample was taken from a study of control samples from healthy donors and cancer patients. Clones were read by immunoSEQ multiplex PCR, and TCRdb kept only the in-frame ones, dropping some. The data contain around 100,000 clones, roughly 89% of them singletons. Sequenced sample: blood. The chain employs TRBV3-1 (or the pseudogene TRBV3-2) and TRBJ2-3, with 9 bases matching TRBD1. This receptor was taken from a human donor in good health. The donor label of this sample is uncertain. For the CDR3, the DNA is TGTGCCAGCAGCCAGGGGGGACAGGGTTGGGCAGATACGCAGTATTTT. As protein: CASSQGGQGWADTQYF.